This TCR beta chain was sequenced during a study of long-term antiretroviral therapy in people with HIV. About the research overall: The oldest specimens predate the 2015 immediate-ART recommendation by about a decade.

About this clone itself: Antigen unknown.

Whole-study results and caveats: Narrower CDR3 length ranges marked HIV repertoires relative to controls.

Version v3.0 of the immunoSEQ assay ran at survey level. Clones were read by immunoSEQ multiplex PCR, and TCRdb kept only the in-frame ones, dropping some. Of about 15,000 clones listed, approximately 90% are singletons. Germline V gene data show CDR1 as SNHLY and CDR2 as FYNNEI. V lost 6 bases, J lost 4 bases, and 13 bases stayed unmatched. The CDR3 has 16 amino acids. The gene calls are TRBV2 and TRBJ2-7, with 9 bases fitting TRBD1. This TCR was recovered from a man aged 50 to 59 with HIV. The sample here was unsorted PBMCs, taken 6.9 years after starting antiretroviral therapy. This CDR3 reads CASSSEGTGTIYEQYF. As DNA, the CDR3 is TGTGCCAGCAGCTCTGAGGGGACAGGGACAATTTACGAGCAGTACTTC. The whole variable domain, remainder taken from reference TRBV2 and TRBJ2-7, is EPEVTQTPSHQVTQMGQEVILRCVPISNHLYFYWYRQILGQKVEFLVSFYNNEISEKSEIFDDQFSVERPDGSNFTLKIRSTKLEDSAMYFCASSSEGTGTIYEQYFGPGTRLTVT.